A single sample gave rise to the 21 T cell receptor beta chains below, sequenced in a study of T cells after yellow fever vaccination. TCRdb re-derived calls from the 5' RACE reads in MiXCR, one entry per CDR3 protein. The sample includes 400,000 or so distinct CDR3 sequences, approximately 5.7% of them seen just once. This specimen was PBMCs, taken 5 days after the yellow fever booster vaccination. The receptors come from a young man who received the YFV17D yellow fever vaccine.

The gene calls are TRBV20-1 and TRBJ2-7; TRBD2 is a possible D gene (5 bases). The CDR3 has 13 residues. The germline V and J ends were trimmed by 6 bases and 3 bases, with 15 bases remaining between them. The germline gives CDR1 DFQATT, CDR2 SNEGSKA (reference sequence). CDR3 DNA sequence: TGCAGTGCAACGCTACCCGACTACTACGAGCAGTACTTC. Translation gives CSATLPDYYEQYF.

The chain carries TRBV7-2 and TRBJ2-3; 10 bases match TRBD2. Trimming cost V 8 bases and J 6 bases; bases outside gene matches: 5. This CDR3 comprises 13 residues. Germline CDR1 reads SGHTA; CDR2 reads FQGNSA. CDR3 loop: CASLAGVGDTQYF. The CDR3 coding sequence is TGTGCCAGCCTAGCGGGAGTGGGGGATACGCAGTATTTT. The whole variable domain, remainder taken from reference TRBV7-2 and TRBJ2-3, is GAGVSQSPSNKVTEKGKDVELRCDPISGHTALYWYRQSLGQGLEFLIYFQGNSAPDKSGLPSDRFSAERTGGSVSTLTIQRTQQEDSAVYLCASLAGVGDTQYFGPGTRLTVL.

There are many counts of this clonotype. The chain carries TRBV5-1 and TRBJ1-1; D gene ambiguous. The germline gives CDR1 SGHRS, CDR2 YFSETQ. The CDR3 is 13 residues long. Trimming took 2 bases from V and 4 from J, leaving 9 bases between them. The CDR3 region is CASSFQEGTEAFF. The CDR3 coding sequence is TGCGCCAGCAGCTTTCAAGAAGGCACTGAAGCTTTCTTT.

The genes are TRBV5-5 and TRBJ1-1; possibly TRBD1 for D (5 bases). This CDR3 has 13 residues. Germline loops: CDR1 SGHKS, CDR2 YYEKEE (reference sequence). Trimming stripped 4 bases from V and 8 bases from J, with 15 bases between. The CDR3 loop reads CASSTGTGEEAFF. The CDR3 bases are TGTGCCAGCAGCACGGGGACGGGGGAAGAAGCTTTCTTT.

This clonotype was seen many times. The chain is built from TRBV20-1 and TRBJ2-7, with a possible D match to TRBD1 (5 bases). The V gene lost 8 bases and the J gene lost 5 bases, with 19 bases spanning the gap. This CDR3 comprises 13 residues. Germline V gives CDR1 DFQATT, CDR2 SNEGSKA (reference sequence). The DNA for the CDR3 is TGCAGTCCTAATCCGCCCTTGACAGACGAGCAGTACTTC. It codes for CSPNPPLTDEQYF.

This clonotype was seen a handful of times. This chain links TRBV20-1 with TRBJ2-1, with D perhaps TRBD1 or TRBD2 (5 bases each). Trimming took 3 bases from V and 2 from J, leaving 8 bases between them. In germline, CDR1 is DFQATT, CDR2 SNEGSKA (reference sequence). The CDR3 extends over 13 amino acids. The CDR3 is CSASGGPYNEQFF. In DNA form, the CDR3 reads TGCAGTGCTAGTGGGGGACCCTACAATGAGCAGTTCTTC.

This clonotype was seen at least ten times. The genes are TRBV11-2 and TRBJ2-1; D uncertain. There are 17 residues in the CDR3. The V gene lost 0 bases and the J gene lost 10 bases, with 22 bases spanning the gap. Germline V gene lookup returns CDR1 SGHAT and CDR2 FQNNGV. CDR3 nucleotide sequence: TGTGCCAGCAGCTTAGAGTCTCAGAGCATTGGGTTAAGGGAGCAGTTCTTC. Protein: CASSLESQSIGLREQFF. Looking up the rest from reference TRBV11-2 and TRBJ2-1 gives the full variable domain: EAGVAQSPRYKIIEKRQSVAFWCNPISGHATLYWYQQILGQGPKLLIQFQNNGVVDDSQLPKDRFSAERLKGVDSTLKIQPAKLEDSAVYLCASSLESQSIGLREQFFGPGTRLTVL.

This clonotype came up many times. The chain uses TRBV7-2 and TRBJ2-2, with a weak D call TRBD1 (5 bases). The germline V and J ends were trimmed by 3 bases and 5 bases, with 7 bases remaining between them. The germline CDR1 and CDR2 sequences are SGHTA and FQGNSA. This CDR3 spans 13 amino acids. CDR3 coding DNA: TGTGCCAGCAGCTTTAGACAGACCGGGGAGCTGTTTTTT. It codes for CASSFRQTGELFF.

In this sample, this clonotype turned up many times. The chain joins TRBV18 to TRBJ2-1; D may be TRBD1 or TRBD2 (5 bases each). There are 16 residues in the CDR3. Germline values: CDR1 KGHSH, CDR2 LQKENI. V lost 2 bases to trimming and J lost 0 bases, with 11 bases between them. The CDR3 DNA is TGTGCCAGCTCACCATTCGAGGGGAGCTCCTACAATGAGCAGTTCTTC. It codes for CASSPFEGSSYNEQFF.

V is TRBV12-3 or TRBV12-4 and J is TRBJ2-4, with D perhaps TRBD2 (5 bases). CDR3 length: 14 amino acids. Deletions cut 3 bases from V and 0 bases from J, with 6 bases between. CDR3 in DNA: TGTGCCAGCAGTTTCGGGGAAGCCAAAAACATTCAGTACTTC. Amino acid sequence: CASSFGEAKNIQYF.

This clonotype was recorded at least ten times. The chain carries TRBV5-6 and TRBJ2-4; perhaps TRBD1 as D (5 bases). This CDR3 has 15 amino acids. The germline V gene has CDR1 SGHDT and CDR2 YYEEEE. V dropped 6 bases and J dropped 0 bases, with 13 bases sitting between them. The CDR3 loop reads CASNLQVLAKNIQYF. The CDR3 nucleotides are TGTGCCAGCAACCTACAGGTATTAGCCAAAAACATTCAGTACTTC.

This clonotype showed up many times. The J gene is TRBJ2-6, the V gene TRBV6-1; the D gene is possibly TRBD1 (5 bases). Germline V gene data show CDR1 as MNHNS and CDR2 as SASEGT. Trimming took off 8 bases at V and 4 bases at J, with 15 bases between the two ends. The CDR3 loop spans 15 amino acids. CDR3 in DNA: TGTGCCAGCGGGTCAACAGGAAAGGGGGCCAACGTCCTGACTTTC. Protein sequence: CASGSTGKGANVLTF.

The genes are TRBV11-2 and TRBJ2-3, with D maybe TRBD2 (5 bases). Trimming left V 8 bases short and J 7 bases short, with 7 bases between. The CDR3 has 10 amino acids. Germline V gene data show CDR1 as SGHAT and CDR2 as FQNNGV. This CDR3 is CASEGNTQYF. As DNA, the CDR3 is TGTGCCAGCGAGGGAAATACGCAGTATTTT.

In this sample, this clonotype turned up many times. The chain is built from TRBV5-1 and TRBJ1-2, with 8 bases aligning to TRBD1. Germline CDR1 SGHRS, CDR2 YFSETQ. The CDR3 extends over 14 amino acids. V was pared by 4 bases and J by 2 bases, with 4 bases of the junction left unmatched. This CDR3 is CASSPRDRNYGYTF. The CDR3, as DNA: TGCGCCAGCAGCCCGAGGGACAGGAACTATGGCTACACCTTC.

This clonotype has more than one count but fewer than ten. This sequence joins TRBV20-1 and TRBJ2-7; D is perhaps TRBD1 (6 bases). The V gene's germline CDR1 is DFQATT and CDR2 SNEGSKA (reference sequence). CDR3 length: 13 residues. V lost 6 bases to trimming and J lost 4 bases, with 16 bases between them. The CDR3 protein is CSAPGQTNYEQYF. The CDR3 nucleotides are TGCAGTGCACCGGGACAAACAAATTACGAGCAGTACTTC.

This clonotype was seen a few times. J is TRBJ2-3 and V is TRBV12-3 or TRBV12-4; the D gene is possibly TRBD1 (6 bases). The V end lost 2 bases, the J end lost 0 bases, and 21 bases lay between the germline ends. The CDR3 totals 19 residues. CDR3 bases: TGTGCCAGCAGTTTATGGCAGGGGACCGCACTAACTAGCACAGATACGCAGTATTTT. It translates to CASSLWQGTALTSTDTQYF.

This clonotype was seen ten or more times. This chain's CDR3 is CASSLTEHNQPQHF. The CDR3 nucleotides are TGTGCCAGCTCCCTGACAGAGCACAATCAGCCCCAGCATTTT. J is TRBJ1-5 and V is TRBV18; perhaps TRBD1 as D (5 bases). V was cut by 6 bases and J by 3 bases, with 12 bases left in between. CDR3 length equals 14 residues. Germline values: CDR1 KGHSH, CDR2 LQKENI. Looking up the rest from reference TRBV18 and TRBJ1-5 gives the full variable domain: NAGVMQNPRHLVRRRGQEARLRCSPMKGHSHVYWYRQLPEEGLKFMVYLQKENIIDESGMPKERFSAEFPKEGPSILRIQQVVRGDSAAYFCASSLTEHNQPQHFGDGTRLSIL.

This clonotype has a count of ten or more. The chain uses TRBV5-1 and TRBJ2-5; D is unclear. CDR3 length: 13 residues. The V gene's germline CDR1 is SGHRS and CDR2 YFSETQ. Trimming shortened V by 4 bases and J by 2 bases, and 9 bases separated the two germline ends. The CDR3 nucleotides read TGCGCCAGCAGCCCCCTTCGGCAAGAGACCCAGTACTTC. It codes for CASSPLRQETQYF.

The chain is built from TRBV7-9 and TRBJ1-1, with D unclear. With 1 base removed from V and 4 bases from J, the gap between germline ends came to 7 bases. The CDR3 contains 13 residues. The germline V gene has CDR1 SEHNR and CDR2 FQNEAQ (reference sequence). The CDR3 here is CASSLGSATEAFF. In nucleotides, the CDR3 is TGTGCCAGCAGCTTAGGGTCTGCCACTGAAGCTTTCTTT. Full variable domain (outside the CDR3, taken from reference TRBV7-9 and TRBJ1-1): DTGVSQNPRHKITKRGQNVTFRCDPISEHNRLYWYRQTLGQGPEFLTYFQNEAQLEKSRLLSDRFSAERPKGSFSTLEIQRTEQGDSAMYLCASSLGSATEAFFGQGTRLTVV.

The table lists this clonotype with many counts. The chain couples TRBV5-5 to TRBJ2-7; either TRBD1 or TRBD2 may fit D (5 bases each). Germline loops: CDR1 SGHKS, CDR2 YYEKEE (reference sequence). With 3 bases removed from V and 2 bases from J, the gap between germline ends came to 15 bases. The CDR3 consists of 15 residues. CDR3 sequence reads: CASSWQWGYTYEQYF. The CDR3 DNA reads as TGTGCCAGCAGCTGGCAGTGGGGGTACACCTACGAGCAGTACTTC.

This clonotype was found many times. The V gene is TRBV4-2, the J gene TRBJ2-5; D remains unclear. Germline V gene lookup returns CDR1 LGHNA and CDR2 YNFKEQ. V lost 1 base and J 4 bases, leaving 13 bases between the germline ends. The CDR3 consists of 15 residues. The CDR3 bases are TGTGCCAGCAGCCAAGGGGTACCGGGCCGAGAGACCCAGTACTTC. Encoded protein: CASSQGVPGRETQYF.